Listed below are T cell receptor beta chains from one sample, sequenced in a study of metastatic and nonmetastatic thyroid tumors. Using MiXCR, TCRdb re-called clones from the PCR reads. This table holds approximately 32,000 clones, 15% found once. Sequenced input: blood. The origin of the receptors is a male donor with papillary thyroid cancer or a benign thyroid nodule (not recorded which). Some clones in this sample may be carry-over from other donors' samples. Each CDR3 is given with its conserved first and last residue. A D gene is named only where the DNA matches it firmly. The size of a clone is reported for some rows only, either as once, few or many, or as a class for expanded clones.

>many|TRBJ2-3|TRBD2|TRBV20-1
CSARRTSGGADTQYF
TGCAGTGCTAGACGTACTAGCGGGGGAGCAGATACGCAGTATTTT
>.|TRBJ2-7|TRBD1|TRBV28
CASESGTEYEQYF
TGTGCCAGCGAATCCGGGACAGAATACGAGCAATACTTC
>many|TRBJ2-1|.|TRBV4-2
CASSPGEEEGGSYNEQFF
TGTGCCAGCAGCCCTGGAGAGGAGGAGGGGGGATCCTACAATGAGCAGTTCTTC
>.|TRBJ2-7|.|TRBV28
CASSLTASGGYEQYF
TGTGCCAGCAGTTTGACTGCCTCCGGGGGCTACGAGCAGTACTTC
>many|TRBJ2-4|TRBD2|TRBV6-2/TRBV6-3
CASSHALAGGGNIQYF
TGTGCCAGCAGCCACGCACTAGCGGGAGGAGGAAACATTCAGTACTTC
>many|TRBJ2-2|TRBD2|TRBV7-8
CASSLEAGAGELFF
TGTGCCAGCAGCTTAGAAGCGGGGGCCGGGGAGCTGTTTTTT
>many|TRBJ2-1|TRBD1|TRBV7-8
CASSPTRRDRLGGGEQFF
TGTGCCAGCAGCCCGACAAGGCGGGACAGGTTGGGAGGCGGTGAGCAGTTCTTC
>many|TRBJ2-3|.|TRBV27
CASSSPGVSDTQYF
TGTGCCAGCAGTTCCCCGGGTGTATCAGATACGCAGTATTTT
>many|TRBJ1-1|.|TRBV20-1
CSAREGASVTEAFF
TGCAGTGCTAGAGAGGGGGCGTCGGTCACTGAAGCTTTCTTT
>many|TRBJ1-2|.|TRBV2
CASSGQDYGYTF
TGTGCCAGCAGCGGACAAGACTATGGCTACACCTTC
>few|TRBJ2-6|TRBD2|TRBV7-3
CASSLGEGGANVLTF
TGTGCCAGCAGCTTAGGGGAGGGTGGGGCCAACGTCCTGACTTTC
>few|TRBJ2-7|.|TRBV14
CASSQGGYEQYF
TGTGCCAGCAGCCAAGGGGGATACGAGCAGTACTTC
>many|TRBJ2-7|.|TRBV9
CASTPGAGPGDEQYF
TGTGCCAGCACTCCCGGCGCGGGGCCCGGGGACGAGCAGTACTTC
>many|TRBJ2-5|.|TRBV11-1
CASSPSVLRTQYF
TGTGCCAGCAGCCCCAGCGTCCTCAGGACCCAGTACTTC
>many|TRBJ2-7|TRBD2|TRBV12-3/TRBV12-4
CASSVPAGGPNEQYF
TGTGCCAGCAGTGTTCCAGCGGGAGGGCCGAACGAGCAGTACTTC
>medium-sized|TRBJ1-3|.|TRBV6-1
CASSEVGSGNTIYF
TGTGCCAGCAGTGAAGTGGGTTCTGGAAACACCATATATTTT
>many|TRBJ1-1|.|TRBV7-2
CASSLVTGRTEAFF
TGTGCCAGCAGCTTAGTCACAGGGAGGACTGAAGCTTTCTTT
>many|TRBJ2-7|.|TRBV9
CASSYTYRGGEQYF
TGTGCCAGCAGTTATACCTACCGGGGCGGAGAGCAGTACTTC
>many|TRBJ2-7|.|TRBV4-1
CASSQVSTVSYEQYF
TGCGCCAGCAGCCAAGTCAGCACAGTCTCCTACGAGCAGTACTTC
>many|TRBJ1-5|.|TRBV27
CASSPDSYSNQPQHF
TGTGCCAGCAGTCCCGACAGCTATAGCAATCAGCCCCAGCATTTT
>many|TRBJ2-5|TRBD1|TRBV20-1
CSAPTGGEETQYF
TGCAGTGCTCCGACAGGGGGGGAAGAGACCCAGTACTTC
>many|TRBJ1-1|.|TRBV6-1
CASTPSLSRGNTEAFF
TGTGCCAGCACTCCTTCGCTCTCAAGGGGGAACACTGAAGCTTTCTTT
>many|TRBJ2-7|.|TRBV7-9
CASSLAATYEQYF
TGTGCCAGCAGCTTAGCGGCTACCTACGAGCAGTACTTC
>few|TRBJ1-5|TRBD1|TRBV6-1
CASATGQFIGSNQPQHF
TGTGCCAGCGCTACGGGACAGTTTATAGGGAGCAATCAGCCCCAGCATTTT
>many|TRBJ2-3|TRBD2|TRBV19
CASSKQTSGAQDTQYF
TGTGCCAGTAGTAAACAGACTAGCGGGGCACAAGATACGCAGTATTTT